This T cell receptor (beta chain) was recorded in a study of CD8+ T cells in alopecia areata. The study's findings and limits: On tofacitinib, scalp and blood still held many of the expanded lesional clones.

The CDR3 is 14 residues long. Germline V gene lookup returns CDR1 MGHRA and CDR2 YSYEKL. Trimming took 8 bases from V and 6 from J; bases not matched to a gene: 12. As the sequencing template, cDNA was produced by extracting RNA and reverse transcribing it. Libraries were prepared by immunoSEQ multiplex PCR; TCRdb keeps only in-frame clonotypes and omits some of them. Counted here are 270,000 or so clones, 58% occurring once; the ten biggest clones make up 1.8%. Comment on this clone: Its antigen is not known.

The treatment is: oral pan-JAK inhibitor, 5-10 mg twice daily. Punch biopsies of lesional scalp, plus peripheral blood, were taken from alopecia areata patients. This chain joins TRBV4-1 and TRBJ1-1, with 7 bases lining up with TRBD1. The starting material was CD4+ T cells sorted from blood, obtained at week 24, from a patient treated with tofacitinib. This TCR derives from a human donor with alopecia areata. CDR3 DNA: TGCGCCAGCCGAACCCCGGGACAGTTCCCTGAAGCTTTCTTT. Residues: CASRTPGQFPEAFF.